The 14 T cell receptor beta chains reported below all come from one sample, sequenced in a study of blood T cell repertoires in COVID-19. Profiling relied on immunoSEQ multiplex PCR, and the TCRdb table lists in-frame clones only, not all of them. The data show approximately 430,000 clones, about nine tenths seen once. Material for sequencing was peripheral blood. The source of these receptors is a woman in her 30s with active or convalescent COVID-19.

This clone appeared a single time. The rearrangement uses TRBV2 and TRBJ1-2, with D hard to call. The ends were cut back, 1 base at V and 4 bases at J, with 10 bases in the middle. This CDR3 is built from 14 residues. Germline V gene data show CDR1 as SNHLY and CDR2 as FYNNEI. The DNA of the CDR3 is TGTGCCAGCAGTGAAGGAGGGTTTACCTATGGCTACACCTTC. Translated, it gives CASSEGGFTYGYTF.

The chain is built from TRBV5-1 and TRBJ1-1; D is perhaps TRBD1 (5 bases). CDR1 and CDR2 (germline): SGHRS, YFSETQ. The CDR3 length is 13 residues. Trimming took 5 bases from V and 10 from J, leaving 18 bases between them. The CDR3 nucleotides are TGCGCCAGCAGATCGTCGGAAGGGGAAGGAGCTTTCTTT. Amino acids: CASRSSEGEGAFF.

This clone was recorded only once. This sequence joins TRBV30 and TRBJ2-3; D remains ambiguous. The CDR3 spans 12 residues. Between the trimmed V and J ends, which lost 0 bases and 2 bases, there was a span of 3 bases. Germline V gene data show CDR1 as GTSNPN and CDR2 as SVGIG (reference sequence). CDR3 in DNA: TGTGCCTGGAGTGTACACACAGATACGCAGTATTTT. Translated, it gives CAWSVHTDTQYF. Full variable domain (rest looked up from reference TRBV30 and TRBJ2-3): SQTIHQWPATLVQPVGSPLSLECTVEGTSNPNLYWYRQAAGRGLQLLFYSVGIGQISSEVPQNLSASRPQDRQFILSSKKLLLSDSGFYLCAWSVHTDTQYFGPGTRLTVL.

Written as DNA, the CDR3 is TGTGCCAGCAAACCGGGACTAGCGGGTAATACGCAGTATTTT. Its protein is CASKPGLAGNTQYF. The chain employs TRBV6-6 and TRBJ2-3; TRBD2 aligns across 12 bases. Per germline, CDR1 MNHNY and CDR2 SVGAGI (reference sequence). V dropped 7 bases and J dropped 7; count of bases not matched to a gene: 6. The CDR3 is made up of 14 amino acids.

The genes are TRBV7-9 and TRBJ1-2, with D unresolved. The CDR3 loop spans 14 amino acids. The V end was cut by 1 base, the J end by 5 bases, with 11 bases between. Germline values: CDR1 SEHNR, CDR2 FQNEAQ (reference sequence). The CDR3 spells CASSLVEGGYGYTF. The CDR3 DNA sequence: TGTGCCAGCAGCTTAGTGGAGGGTGGATATGGCTACACCTTC.

The chain carries TRBV5-1 and TRBJ1-2, with 9 bases that match TRBD1. CDR1 is SGHRS and CDR2 is YFSETQ in the germline V gene. The CDR3 is 15 amino acids. V dropped 4 bases and J dropped 3; count of bases not matched to a gene: 7. CDR3 sequence reads: CASSHRDRDDYGYTF. CDR3 DNA sequence: TGCGCCAGCAGCCACCGGGACAGGGATGACTATGGCTACACCTTC.

This chain joins TRBV3-1 (or the pseudogene TRBV3-2) and TRBJ1-6, with a possible D match to TRBD1 (6 bases). Deletions cut 5 bases from V and 0 bases from J, with 14 bases between. The germline V gene encodes CDR1 LGHDT and CDR2 YNNKEL (reference sequence). This CDR3 contains 17 residues. The CDR3, as DNA: TGTGCCAGCAGCTCTGTACAGGGAAGCTCCTATAATTCACCCCTCCACTTT. This sequence encodes CASSSVQGSSYNSPLHF.

The CDR3 DNA sequence: TGTGCCAGCAGTAAAAGGACAGGGTTGAACCCCCAGCATTTT. Amino acids: CASSKRTGLNPQHF. V is TRBV28 and J is TRBJ1-5, with TRBD1 matching over 8 bases. Germline V gene lookup returns CDR1 MDHEN and CDR2 SYDVKM. The CDR3 consists of 14 residues. Trimming at V came to 5 bases and at J to 10 bases, leaving 10 bases not matched to a gene.

The V gene is TRBV3-1 (or the pseudogene TRBV3-2), the J gene TRBJ2-7; 9 bases match TRBD2. The CDR3 covers 16 residues. Germline V lookup: CDR1 LGHDT, CDR2 YNNKEL (reference sequence). The V gene end was trimmed by 0 bases and the J gene end by 2 bases; junction bases not matched to a gene: 5. The DNA for the CDR3 is TGTGCCAGCAGCCAAGATGTTGCTAGCGGGGCCTACGAGCAGTACTTC. Its translation: CASSQDVASGAYEQYF.

The chain links TRBV21-1 to TRBJ2-1; the table's D call TRBD2 went unverified against the DNA. TRBV21-1 is a pseudogene. CDR3 length equals 21 residues. The CDR3 DNA reads as TGTGCCAGCAGCAAACGGATGCTCCGCGGGACTAGCGGAGGGGCCTACAATGAGCAGTTCTTC. As protein: CASSKRMLRGTSGGAYNEQFF.

J is TRBJ2-5 and V is TRBV14, with D perhaps TRBD2 (6 bases). The V and J ends lost 0 bases and 0 bases respectively, with 17 bases between them. CDR1 is SGHDN, CDR2 FVKESK, per germline. CDR3 length: 18 amino acids. The CDR3 bases are TGTGCCAGCAGCCAAGATACGTTGTTCGCGGGGTACCAAGAGACCCAGTACTTC. It translates to CASSQDTLFAGYQETQYF.

The chain carries TRBV12-3 or TRBV12-4 and TRBJ1-1; 8 nucleotides match TRBD1. Trimming took 5 bases from V and 4 from J; bases not matched to a gene: 3. The CDR3 has 13 residues. The chain's CDR3 is CASSAGGGTEAFF. Here the CDR3 DNA reads TGTGCCAGCAGTGCAGGGGGCGGCACTGAAGCTTTCTTT.

The chain joins TRBV5-4 to TRBJ2-3; 8 nucleotides agree with TRBD1. Looked up from germline, CDR1 is SGHNT and CDR2 is YYREEE (reference sequence). The CDR3 spans 16 residues. Trimming at V came to 4 bases and at J to 1 base, leaving 8 bases not matched to a gene. CDR3 in DNA: TGTGCCAGCAGCCGATCTGACAGGGGCGGCACAGATACGCAGTATTTT. It yields the protein CASSRSDRGGTDTQYF.

The rearrangement joins TRBV11-2 to TRBJ2-7; TRBD1 matches at 10 bases. CDR3 length: 15 residues. The J segment lost 7 bases and the V segment lost 5 bases, leaving 11 bases of the junction unmatched. Germline lookup yields CDR1 SGHAT and CDR2 FQNNGV. The CDR3 bases are TGTGCCAGCAGCCCATTCGGGACAGGGGTTGGGGAGCAGTACTTC. Its translation: CASSPFGTGVGEQYF.